This T cell receptor (beta chain) was sequenced for a study of a mutant IDH1 vaccine in newly diagnosed glioma (dated by TCRdb to about 2021). About the study as a whole: Vaccination was initiated 4-6 weeks after radiotherapy alone, or concurrently with temozolomide cycles in the chemotherapy-containing groups. Of the approximately 35 treated patients, 62.5% were male and approximately 38% were female, and a mean age of roughly 40 years was recorded. Prior to enrollment, patients had been given standard therapy consisting of radiotherapy alone, temozolomide alone, or radiochemotherapy with temozolomide, with the combination given to most patients. Visit V12 was the week-35 safety follow-up and visit V13 was the week-47 end of study. Peripheral blood was drawn at six visits: V03 (baseline), V05, V07, V10, V12 and V13. For exploratory analyses, longitudinal TCRB deep sequencing was carried out in about 26 treated patients wherever samples were available.

Here is what the overall study found, with its caveats: Pseudoprogression appeared unrelated to alterations in the top peripheral T cell clonotypes detected by TCRB sequencing. Vaccine-induced immune responses across multiple MHC alleles were detected in approximately 94% of patients. It was noted by the authors that analyses of patient blood samples could not be reproduced owing to sample limitations. PBMC samples for TCRB deep sequencing were selected based on availability.

Including the terminal cysteine and phenylalanine, the CDR3 comprises 15 residues. Of the read, only the CDR3 DNA is kept; its 45 bases are in frame from base 1. Based on the germline V gene (reference sequence), the CDR1 and CDR2 sequences are SEHNR and FQNEAQ. Trimming at the junction amounts to 5 bases on V and 5 bases on J, and the germline ends lie 18 bases apart. The sample's time point label is to be understood as: week 35, safety follow-up. Every vaccine dose consisted of 300 ug of a 20-mer mutant IDH1 peptide in Montanide, administered subcutaneously together with topical imiquimod. Eight vaccinations were administered to patients in weeks 1, 3, 5, 7, 11, 15, 19 and 23, corresponding to visits V03 through V10. Donors had newly diagnosed WHO grade 3 or 4 IDH1-mutant astrocytomas with loss of nuclear ATRX. The samples were drawn from NOA16, a multicentre, single-arm, open-label phase I trial in Germany that tested a mutant IDH1 peptide vaccine in humans for the first time. Genomic DNA for TCRB sequencing was extracted from EDTA blood using the DNeasy Blood and Tissue Kit.

Points on this clone: It lacks a known antigen. Within one base of it there is no much larger clone, and no base qualities were kept.

The method behind the library was the immunoSEQ multiplex PCR assay. Rearranged TCR beta chain sequences were amplified with the hsTCRB Kit following the manufacturer's protocol. Sequencing of TCRB libraries was carried out on an Illumina MiSeq. Per the authors' processing: Demultiplexing, trimming and gene mapping were performed with the kit vendor's proprietary platform. Imported from immuneACCESS, the table was reduced by TCRdb to in-frame sequences with V and J called. These copies leave out some clones; in studies compared against another copy, an unresolved V gene accounts for under half, and the cause of the remainder is not known. V and J calls and clone size are as listed in that table; D and trimming were resolved from the DNA. This sample comprises around 70,000 clones, roughly 83% of them detected only once. Less than 15% of the sample belongs to the ten largest clones.

The rearranged chain carries TRBV7-9 and TRBJ2-5; the D region is possibly TRBD1 or TRBD2, each matching across 5 bases. The input for sequencing was PBMCs, taken from a glioma patient whose treatment included an IDH1 peptide vaccine. The sequence was obtained from a young man with glioma. The DNA reads as follows: TGTGCCAGCAGCCGTGGGACCGGGAACAGGGAGACCCAGTACTTC. This translates into CASSRGTGNRETQYF.